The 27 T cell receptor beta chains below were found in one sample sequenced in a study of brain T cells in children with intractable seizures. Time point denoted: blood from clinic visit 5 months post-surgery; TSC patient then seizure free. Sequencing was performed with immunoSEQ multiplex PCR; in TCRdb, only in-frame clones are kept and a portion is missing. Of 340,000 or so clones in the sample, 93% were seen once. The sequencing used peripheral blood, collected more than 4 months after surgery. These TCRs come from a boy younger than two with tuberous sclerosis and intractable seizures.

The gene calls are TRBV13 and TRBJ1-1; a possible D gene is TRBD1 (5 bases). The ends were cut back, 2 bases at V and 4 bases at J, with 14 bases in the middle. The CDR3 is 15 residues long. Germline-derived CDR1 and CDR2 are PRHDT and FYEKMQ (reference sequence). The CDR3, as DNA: TGTGCCAGCAGCTTACCCTCCGGGGGTGGCACTGAAGCTTTCTTT. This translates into CASSLPSGGGTEAFF. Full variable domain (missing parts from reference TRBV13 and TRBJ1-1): AAGVIQSPRHLIKEKRETATLKCYPIPRHDTVYWYQQGPGQDPQFLISFYEKMQSDKGSIPDRFSAQQFSDYHSELNMSSLELGDSALYFCASSLPSGGGTEAFFGQGTRLTVV.

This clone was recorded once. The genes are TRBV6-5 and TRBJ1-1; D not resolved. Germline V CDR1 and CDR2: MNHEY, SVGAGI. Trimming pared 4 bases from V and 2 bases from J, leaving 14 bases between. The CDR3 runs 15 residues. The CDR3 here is CASSWAGVLNTEAFF. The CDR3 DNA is TGTGCCAGCAGTTGGGCCGGGGTTCTTAACACTGAAGCTTTCTTT.

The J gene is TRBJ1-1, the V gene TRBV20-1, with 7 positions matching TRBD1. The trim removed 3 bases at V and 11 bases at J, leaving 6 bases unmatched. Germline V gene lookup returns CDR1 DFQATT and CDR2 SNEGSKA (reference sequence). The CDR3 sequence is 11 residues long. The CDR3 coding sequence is TGCAGTGCTAGCGCCAGGGGGTTGGCTTTCTTT. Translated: CSASARGLAFF.

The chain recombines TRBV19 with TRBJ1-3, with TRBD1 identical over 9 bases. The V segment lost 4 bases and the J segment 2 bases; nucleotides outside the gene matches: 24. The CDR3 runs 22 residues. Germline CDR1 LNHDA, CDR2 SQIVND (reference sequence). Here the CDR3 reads CASSKDHQQGALGLIAGNTIYF. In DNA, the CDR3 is TGTGCCAGTAGTAAGGACCACCAACAGGGGGCATTGGGGCTCATCGCTGGAAACACCATATATTTT.

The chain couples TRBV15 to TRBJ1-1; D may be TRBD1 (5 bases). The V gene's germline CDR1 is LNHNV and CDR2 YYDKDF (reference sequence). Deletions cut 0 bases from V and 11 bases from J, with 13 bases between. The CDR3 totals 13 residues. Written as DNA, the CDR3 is TGTGCCACCAGCAGAGAGGAGGGACCGGTGGCTTTCTTT. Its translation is CATSREEGPVAFF.

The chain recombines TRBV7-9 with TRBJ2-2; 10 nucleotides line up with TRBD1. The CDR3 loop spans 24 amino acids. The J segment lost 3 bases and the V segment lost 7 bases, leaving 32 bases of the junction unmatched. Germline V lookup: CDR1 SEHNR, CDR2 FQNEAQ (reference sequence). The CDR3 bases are TGTGCCAGCACCGGAGGGGGACAGGGGTCTTTTAGTACCCCACTAACAACCCACACCGGGGAGCTGTTTTTT. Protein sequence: CASTGGGQGSFSTPLTTHTGELFF. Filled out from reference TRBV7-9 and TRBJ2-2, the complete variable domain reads DTGVSQNPRHKITKRGQNVTFRCDPISEHNRLYWYRQTLGQGPEFLTYFQNEAQLEKSRLLSDRFSAERPKGSFSTLEIQRTEQGDSAMYLCASTGGGQGSFSTPLTTHTGELFFGEGSRLTVL.

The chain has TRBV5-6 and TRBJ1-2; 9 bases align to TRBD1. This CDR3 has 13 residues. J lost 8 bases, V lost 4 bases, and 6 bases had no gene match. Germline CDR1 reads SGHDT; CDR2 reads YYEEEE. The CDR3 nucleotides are TGTGCCAGCAGCCCGACAGGGGGTAGGGGCTACACCTTC. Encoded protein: CASSPTGGRGYTF.

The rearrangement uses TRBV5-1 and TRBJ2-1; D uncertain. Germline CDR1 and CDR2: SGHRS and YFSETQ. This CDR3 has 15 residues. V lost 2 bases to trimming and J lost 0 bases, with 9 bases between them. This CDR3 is CASSLTVDSYNEQFF. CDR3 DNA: TGCGCCAGCAGCTTAACAGTGGACTCCTACAATGAGCAGTTCTTC.

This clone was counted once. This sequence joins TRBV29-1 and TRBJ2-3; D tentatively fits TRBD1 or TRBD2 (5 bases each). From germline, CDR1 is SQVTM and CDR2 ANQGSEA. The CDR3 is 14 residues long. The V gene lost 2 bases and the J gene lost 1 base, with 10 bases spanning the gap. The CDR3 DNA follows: TGCAGCGTTGAATGGCGAGGGGGCACAGATACGCAGTATTTT. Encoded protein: CSVEWRGGTDTQYF.

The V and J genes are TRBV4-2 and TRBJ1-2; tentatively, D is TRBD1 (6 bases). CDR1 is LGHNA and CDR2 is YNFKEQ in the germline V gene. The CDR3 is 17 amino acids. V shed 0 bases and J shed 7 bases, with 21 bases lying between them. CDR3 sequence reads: CASSQEEAGAGELGYTF. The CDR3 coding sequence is TGTGCCAGCAGCCAAGAAGAGGCGGGAGCAGGGGAACTTGGCTACACCTTC.

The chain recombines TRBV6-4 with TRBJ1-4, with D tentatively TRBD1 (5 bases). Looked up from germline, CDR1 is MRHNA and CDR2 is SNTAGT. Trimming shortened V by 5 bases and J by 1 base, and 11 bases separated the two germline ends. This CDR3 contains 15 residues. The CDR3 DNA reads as TGTGCCAGCAGTAAAATCGGGGGAACTAATGAAAAACTGTTTTTT. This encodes CASSKIGGTNEKLFF.

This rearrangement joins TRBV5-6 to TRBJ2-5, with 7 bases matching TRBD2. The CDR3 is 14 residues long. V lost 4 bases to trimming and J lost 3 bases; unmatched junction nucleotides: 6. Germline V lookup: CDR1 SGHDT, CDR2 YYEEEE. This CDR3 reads CASSLGTTEETQYF. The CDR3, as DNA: TGTGCCAGCAGCCTAGGGACTACCGAAGAGACCCAGTACTTC.

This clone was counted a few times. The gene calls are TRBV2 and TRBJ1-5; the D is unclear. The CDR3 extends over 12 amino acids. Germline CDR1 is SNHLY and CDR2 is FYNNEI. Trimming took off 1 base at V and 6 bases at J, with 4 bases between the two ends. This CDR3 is CASSEDSQPQHF. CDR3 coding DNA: TGTGCCAGCAGTGAAGACAGTCAGCCCCAGCATTTT.

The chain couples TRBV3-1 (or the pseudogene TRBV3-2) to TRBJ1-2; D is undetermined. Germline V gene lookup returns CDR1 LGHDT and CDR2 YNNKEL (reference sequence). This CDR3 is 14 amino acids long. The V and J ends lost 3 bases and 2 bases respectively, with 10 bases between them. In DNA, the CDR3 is TGTGCCAGCAGCCAGCGGACGGGAAACTATGGCTACACCTTC. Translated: CASSQRTGNYGYTF.

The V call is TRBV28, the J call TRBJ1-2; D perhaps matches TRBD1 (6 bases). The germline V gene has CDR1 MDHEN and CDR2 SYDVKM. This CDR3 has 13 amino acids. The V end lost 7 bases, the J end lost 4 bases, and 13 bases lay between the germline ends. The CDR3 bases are TGTGCCAGCATTAGAATAGGGGGCTATGGCTACACCTTC. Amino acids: CASIRIGGYGYTF.

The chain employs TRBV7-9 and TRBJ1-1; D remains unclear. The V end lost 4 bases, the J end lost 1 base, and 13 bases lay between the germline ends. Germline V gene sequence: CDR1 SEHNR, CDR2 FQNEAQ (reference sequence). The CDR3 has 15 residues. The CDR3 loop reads CASSSAGAWNTEAFF. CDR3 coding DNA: TGTGCCAGCAGCTCGGCCGGAGCATGGAACACTGAAGCTTTCTTT.

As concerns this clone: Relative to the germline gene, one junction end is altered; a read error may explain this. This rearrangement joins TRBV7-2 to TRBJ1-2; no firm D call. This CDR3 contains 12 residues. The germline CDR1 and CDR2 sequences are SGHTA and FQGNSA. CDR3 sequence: CASSLEYHGYTF. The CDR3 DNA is TGTGCCAGCAGCTTAGAGTATCATGGATACACCTTC.

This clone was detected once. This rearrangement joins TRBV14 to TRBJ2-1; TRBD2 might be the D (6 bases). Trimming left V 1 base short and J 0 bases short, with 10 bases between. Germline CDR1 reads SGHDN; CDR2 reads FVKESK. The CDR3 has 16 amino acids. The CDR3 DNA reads TGTGCCAGCAGCCAAGGTGCGGGGAGCTCCTACAATGAGCAGTTCTTC. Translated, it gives CASSQGAGSSYNEQFF.

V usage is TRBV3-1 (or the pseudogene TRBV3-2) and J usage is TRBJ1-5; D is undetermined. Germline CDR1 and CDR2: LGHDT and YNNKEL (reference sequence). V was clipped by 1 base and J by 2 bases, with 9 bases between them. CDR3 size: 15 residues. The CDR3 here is CASSQGTVGNQPQHF. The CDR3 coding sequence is TGTGCCAGCAGCCAAGGAACGGTAGGCAATCAGCCCCAGCATTTT.

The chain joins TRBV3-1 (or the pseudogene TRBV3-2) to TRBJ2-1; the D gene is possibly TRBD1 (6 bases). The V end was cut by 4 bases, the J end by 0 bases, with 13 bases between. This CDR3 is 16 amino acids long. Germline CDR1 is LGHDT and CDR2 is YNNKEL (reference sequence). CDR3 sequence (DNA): TGTGCCAGCAGCCTCCAAAGGGGGAGCTCCTACAATGAGCAGTTCTTC. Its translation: CASSLQRGSSYNEQFF.

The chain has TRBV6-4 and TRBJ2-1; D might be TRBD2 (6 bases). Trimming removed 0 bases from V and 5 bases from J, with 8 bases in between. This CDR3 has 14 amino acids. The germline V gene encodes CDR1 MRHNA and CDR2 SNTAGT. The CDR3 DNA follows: TGTGCCAGCAGTGACTCAGGCGGGGACAATGAGCAGTTCTTC. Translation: CASSDSGGDNEQFF.

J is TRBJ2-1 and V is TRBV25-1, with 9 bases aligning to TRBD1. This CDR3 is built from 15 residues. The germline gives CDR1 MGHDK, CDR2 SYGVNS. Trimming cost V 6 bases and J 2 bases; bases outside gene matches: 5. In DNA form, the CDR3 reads TGTGCCAGCAGAGACCGGGACAGGGCCTACAATGAGCAGTTCTTC. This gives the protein CASRDRDRAYNEQFF.

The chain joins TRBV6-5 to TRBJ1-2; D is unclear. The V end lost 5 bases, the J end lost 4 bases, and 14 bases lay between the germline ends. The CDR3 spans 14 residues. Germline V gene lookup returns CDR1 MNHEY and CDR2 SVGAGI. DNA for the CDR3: TGTGCCAGCAGTCCATCAGGAGCACTCTATGGCTACACCTTC. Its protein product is CASSPSGALYGYTF.

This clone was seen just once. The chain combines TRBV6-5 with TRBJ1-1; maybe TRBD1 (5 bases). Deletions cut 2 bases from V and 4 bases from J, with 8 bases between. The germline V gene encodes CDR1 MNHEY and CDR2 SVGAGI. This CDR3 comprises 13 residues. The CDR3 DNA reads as TGTGCCAGCAGTTACGGGGCAGGCACTGAAGCTTTCTTT. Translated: CASSYGAGTEAFF.

CDR3 sequence: CASSQASVTEAFF. In DNA form, the CDR3 reads TGCGCCAGCAGCCAAGCCAGCGTTACTGAAGCTTTCTTT. The chain employs TRBV4-1 and TRBJ1-1; D gene unclear. V lost 1 base, J lost 5 bases, and 8 bases lay in between. Germline V lookup: CDR1 MGHRA, CDR2 YSYEKL. There are 13 residues in the CDR3.

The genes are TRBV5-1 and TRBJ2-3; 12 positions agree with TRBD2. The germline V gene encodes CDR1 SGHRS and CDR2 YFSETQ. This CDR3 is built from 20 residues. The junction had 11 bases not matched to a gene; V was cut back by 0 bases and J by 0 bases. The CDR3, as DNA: TGCGCCAGCAGCTTGGCGGCTAGCGGGGGGGCTCTCACTAGCACAGATACGCAGTATTTT. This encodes CASSLAASGGALTSTDTQYF.

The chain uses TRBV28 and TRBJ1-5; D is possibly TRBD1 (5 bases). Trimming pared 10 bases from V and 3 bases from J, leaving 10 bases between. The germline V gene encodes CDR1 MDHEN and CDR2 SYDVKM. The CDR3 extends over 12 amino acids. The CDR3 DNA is TGTGCCACTACGGGGCCCAATCAGCCCCAGCATTTT. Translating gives CATTGPNQPQHF.